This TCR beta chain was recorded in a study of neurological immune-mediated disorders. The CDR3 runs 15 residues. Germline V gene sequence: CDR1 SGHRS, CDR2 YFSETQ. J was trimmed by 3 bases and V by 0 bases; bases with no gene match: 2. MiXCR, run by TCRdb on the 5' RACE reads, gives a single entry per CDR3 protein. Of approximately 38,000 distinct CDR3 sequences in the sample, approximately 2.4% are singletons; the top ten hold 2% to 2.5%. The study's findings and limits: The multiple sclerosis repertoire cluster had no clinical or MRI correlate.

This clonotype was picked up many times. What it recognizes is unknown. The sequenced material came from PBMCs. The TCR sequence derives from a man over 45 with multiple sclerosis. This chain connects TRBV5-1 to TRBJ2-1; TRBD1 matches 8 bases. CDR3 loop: CASSLAGGYYNEQFF. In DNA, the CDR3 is TGCGCCAGCAGCTTGGCAGGGGGCTACTACAATGAGCAGTTCTTC.